This TCR beta chain was captured by sequencing in a study of blood T cell repertoires in COVID-19 (dated by TCRdb to 2019 to 2021). Regarding the complete study: Collaborator samples came from the United States, Italy and Spain and covered acute and convalescent phases of COVID-19. The material from the prospective study consisted of cDNA or gDNA derived from T cells, B-cell-depleted T cells, or PBMCs. Subjects who had been exposed to COVID-19, were actively infected with it, or had recovered from it provided the deeply sampled blood TCRbeta repertoires that made up the dataset. The repertoires were released in a freely available public database intended as a resource for research on the immune response to SARS-CoV-2. The samples were drawn from two sources: the first 160 participants of the ongoing ImmuneRACE study, and approximately 1,300 subjects contributed by 6 global collaborators. A de-identified subject ID, COVID-19 status, age in years and sex were almost always included in the sample metadata. Where available, HLA class I and class II types were taken from metadata supplied by the sample provider and were not determined by assay-based typing. Results and caveats for the whole study, not just this receptor: How much clinical and demographic metadata was included differed by source and by participant, and the metadata was provided uncurated.

Participants in the prospective study were aged roughly 18 to 95 years, lived in approximately 26 United States geographic areas, and enrolled through a virtual design. In the prospective study, participants were assigned to cohorts based on the clinical history participants reported in a screening survey and a study questionnaire. Recovered participants in ImmuneRACE Cohort 3 were defined by two consecutive negative NP/OP PCR tests, clearance by a healthcare professional, or resolution of symptoms. Each participant in the prospective study had whole blood, serum and a nasopharyngeal or oropharyngeal swab collected by mobile phlebotomists. Over a roughly two-month period, participants in the prospective study had the option of providing additional blood draws and questionnaires. Before DNA extraction, blood samples from the prospective study were shipped at room temperature or frozen. The immunoSEQ Assay, a bias-controlled multiplex PCR, was used to amplify TCRbeta CDR3 regions from genomic DNA. The study's own analysis went as follows. The number of nucleated cells in each sample was estimated by amplification of reference gene primers within the assay. To quantify the absolute abundance of each unique TCRbeta CDR3 rearrangement, sequence reads were collapsed and filtered. Productive Simpson clonality was computed per sample as the square root of Simpson's diversity index over productive rearrangements. The source is immuneACCESS, and TCRdb retained only in-frame sequences with V and J called. Part of the clones is not carried over; for the studies checked, unresolved V genes explain less than half of this, and the remainder is unexplained. Clonal size and the V and J genes are those of that table, whereas D and trimming came from the DNA. The sample table records approximately 300,000 clones; 90% of these occur just once. Approximately 2.5% of the sample is taken by the ten largest.

Points on this clone: Its antigen is unknown. No much larger clone exists at a distance of one base, and base qualities are not known.

The material sequenced was PBMCs or T cells enriched from blood (not recorded which). This TCR derives from a man aged 60 to 75 who had recovered from COVID-19.

The CDR3 in this case is CATSDRGVSGSHNEQFF. The DNA reads as follows: TGTGCCACCAGTGATAGGGGGGTTAGCGGGAGCCACAATGAGCAGTTCTTC. The chain links TRBV24-1 with TRBJ2-1; 9 nucleotides in the junction match TRBD2. Counted from cysteine to phenylalanine, this CDR3 has 17 amino acids. Here the CDR3 DNA is all that survives: 51 bases in frame from base 1. Compared with germline, V lacks 3 bases and J lacks 5 bases; bases without a gene match: 10. Reading the germline V gene gives CDR1 KGHDR and CDR2 SFDVKD.